This section outlines one T cell receptor (beta chain) sequence together with its context. Its antigen remains undetermined. Base qualities are not provided; no much larger clone lies one nucleotide away. The data are from a study of radiation and T cells in renal cell carcinoma (dated by TCRdb to 2018 to 2020). Some background on the complete study: A total of roughly 53 samples underwent TCR beta sequencing, made up of roughly 26 tumors and around 27 peripheral blood samples. Across all 55 or so samples, 4,016,671 unique CDR3 nucleotide sequences, encoding roughly 3 million unique CDR3 amino acid sequences, were identified. On the study overall, not on this receptor specifically: Only small tumor regions of 0.8 to 1 g were available, so intratumoral heterogeneity was not captured. Higher TCR clonality was observed in irradiated tumors than in controls, with an average of roughly 50% of the repertoire accounted for by the top 100 clonotypes, compared with around 45% in nephrectomy-only tumors. A greater number of dominant CDR3 motifs was detected in irradiated tumors than in control tumors, and a larger share of the repertoire was occupied by these motifs in irradiated tumors than in control tumors. With a single-armed trial design, the study had no way to address how radiation dose or scheduling affects the TCR repertoire.

The time point label here, explained by the study, means: tumor resected at nephrectomy. What the treatment or condition label conveys for this sample: treatment-naive control, cytoreductive nephrectomy. Control tumors were obtained from treatment-naive renal cell carcinoma patients in whom cytoreductive nephrectomy was performed without prior radiation. Every patient's renal cell carcinoma showed clear cell pathology. Control tumors used for TCR sequencing came from several females and approximately ten males, resected 2011 to 2014, with median age approximately 53 years (range about 35 to 82). Tumors were mechanically dissociated, digested with collagenase/hyaluronidase at 37 °C, processed in gentleMACS C tubes, and stored in liquid nitrogen. The QIAamp DNA Blood Mini Kit (Qiagen) was used to prepare genomic DNA for TCR sequencing. Only samples passing all quality control checks were included in the analyses.

Following the manufacturer's recommendations, the immunoSEQ kit was used to generate TCR beta libraries from genomic DNA. Library preparation used a first multiplex PCR with proprietary primers, then a second PCR adding unique barcodes, with bead cleanups after each round. Each sample batch included a kit-provided positive control reaction and a negative control reaction. The final libraries were assessed on an Agilent 4200 TapeStation D1000 ScreenTape, pooled by volume, and quantified by qPCR. Sequencing ran on an Illumina NextSeq500 with a MidOutput 150-cycle cartridge, using 156 Read1 and 15 Index1 cycles with kit custom primers. The pooled library was loaded at 0.8 to 1 pM with an approximately 20% PhiX control spike-in. Regarding the original processing steps: Vendor-processed data were analyzed in R, with a clonotype defined as all T cells sharing the same CDR3 nucleotide sequence. For clone abundance analyses, frequencies were normalized to the 10,000 most abundant clones per sample. Public T cell clones, which averaged fewer than five per sample, were excluded before analysis. Dominant motif analysis used ImmunoMap with the PAM10 matrix, gap penalty 30 and homology threshold 0.3; motifs with cumulative frequency at least 0.01 counted as dominant. TCRdb limited this immuneACCESS table to in-frame rearrangements with V and J called. A share of clones is missing; checked studies link under half to unresolved V genes, and the rest is unexplained. V and J calls and clone size are copied from that table; D and trimming were computed from the DNA. Across this sample there are about 15,000 clones, with around 62% seen only once. The ten largest clones represent around 17% of the sample.

This specimen consisted of tumor tissue, obtained from a patient whose treatment was nephrectomy without radiotherapy. The origin of this receptor is a man aged 60 to 75 with renal cell carcinoma.

The DNA reads as follows: TGTGCCAGCAGTGACACAGGACAGGGGGACGAGCAGTACTTC. Protein translation: CASSDTGQGDEQYF. The chain links TRBV2 with TRBJ2-7; 10 central nucleotides agree with TRBD1. CDR1 and CDR2 (SNHLY, FYNNEI) derive from the germline V gene. Trimmed from V: 3 bases; trimmed from J: 5 bases; junction bases lacking a gene match: 4. The CDR3 covers 14 residues, taking in both the cysteine and the phenylalanine. Only the CDR3 region is kept as DNA, spanning 42 bases read in frame from base 1.